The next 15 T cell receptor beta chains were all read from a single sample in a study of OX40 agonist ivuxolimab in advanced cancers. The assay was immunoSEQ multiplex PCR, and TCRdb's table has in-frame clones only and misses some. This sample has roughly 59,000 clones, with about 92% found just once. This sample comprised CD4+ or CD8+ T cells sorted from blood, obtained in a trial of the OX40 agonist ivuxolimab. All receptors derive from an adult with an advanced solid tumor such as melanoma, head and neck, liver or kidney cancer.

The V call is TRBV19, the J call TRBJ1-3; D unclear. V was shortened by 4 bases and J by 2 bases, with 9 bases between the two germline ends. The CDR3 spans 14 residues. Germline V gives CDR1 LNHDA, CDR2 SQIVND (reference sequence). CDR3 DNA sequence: TGTGCCAGTAGTAATGGACGGACTGGAAACACCATATATTTT. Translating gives CASSNGRTGNTIYF.

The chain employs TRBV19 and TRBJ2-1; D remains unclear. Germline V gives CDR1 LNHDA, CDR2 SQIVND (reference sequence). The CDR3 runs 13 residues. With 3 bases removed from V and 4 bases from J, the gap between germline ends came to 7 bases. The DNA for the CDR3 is TGTGCCAGTAGTATGGACGAGTACAATGAGCAGTTCTTC. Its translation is CASSMDEYNEQFF.

CDR3 bases: TGTGCCAGCAGTGAAGCGGGTGGGGGCGGCTACACCTTC. Translating gives CASSEAGGGGYTF. The chain uses TRBV2 and TRBJ1-2; possibly TRBD1 for D (6 bases). Germline values: CDR1 SNHLY, CDR2 FYNNEI. The CDR3 covers 13 residues. With 0 bases removed from V and 8 bases from J, the gap between germline ends came to 10 bases.

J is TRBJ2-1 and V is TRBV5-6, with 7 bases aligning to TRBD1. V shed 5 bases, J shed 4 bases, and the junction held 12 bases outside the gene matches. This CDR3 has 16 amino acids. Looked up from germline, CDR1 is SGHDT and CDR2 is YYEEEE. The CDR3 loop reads CASRRRQGSLYNEQFF. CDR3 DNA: TGTGCCAGCAGACGAAGACAGGGCAGTTTGTACAATGAGCAGTTCTTC.

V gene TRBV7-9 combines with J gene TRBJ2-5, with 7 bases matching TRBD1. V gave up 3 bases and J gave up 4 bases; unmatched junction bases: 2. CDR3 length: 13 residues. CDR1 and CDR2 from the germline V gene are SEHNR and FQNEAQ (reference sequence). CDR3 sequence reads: CASSFPGGETQYF. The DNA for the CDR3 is TGTGCCAGCAGCTTCCCAGGGGGAGAGACCCAGTACTTC.

Written as DNA, the CDR3 is TGTGCCAGCAGTTGGGGACAGGGGGGACAGCCCCAGCATTTT. Its protein is CASSWGQGGQPQHF. The genes are TRBV27 and TRBJ1-5, with 11 positions matching TRBD1. Trimming removed 4 bases from V and 7 bases from J; junction bases left unmatched: 3. This CDR3 contains 14 residues. CDR1 is MNHEY, CDR2 SMNVEV, per germline (reference sequence).

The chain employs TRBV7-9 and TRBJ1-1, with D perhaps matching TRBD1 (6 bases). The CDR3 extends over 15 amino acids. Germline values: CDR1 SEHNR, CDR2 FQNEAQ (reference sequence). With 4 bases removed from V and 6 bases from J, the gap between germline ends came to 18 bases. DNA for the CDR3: TGTGCCAGCAGCTCGGGCCAGTGGGGGGGCCCTGAAGCTTTCTTT. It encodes CASSSGQWGGPEAFF.

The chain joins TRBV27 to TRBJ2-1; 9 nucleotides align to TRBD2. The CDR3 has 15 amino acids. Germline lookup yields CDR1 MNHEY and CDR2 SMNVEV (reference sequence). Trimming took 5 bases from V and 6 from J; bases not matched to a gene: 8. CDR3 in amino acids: CASSQPSGGPNEQFF. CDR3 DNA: TGTGCCAGCAGTCAACCAAGCGGGGGGCCCAATGAGCAGTTCTTC.

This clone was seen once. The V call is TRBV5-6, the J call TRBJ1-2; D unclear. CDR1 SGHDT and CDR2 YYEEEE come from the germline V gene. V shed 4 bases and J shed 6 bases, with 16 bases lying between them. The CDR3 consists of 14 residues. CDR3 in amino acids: CASSPTGSDDGYTF. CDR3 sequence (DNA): TGTGCCAGCAGCCCAACCGGATCCGATGATGGCTACACCTTC.

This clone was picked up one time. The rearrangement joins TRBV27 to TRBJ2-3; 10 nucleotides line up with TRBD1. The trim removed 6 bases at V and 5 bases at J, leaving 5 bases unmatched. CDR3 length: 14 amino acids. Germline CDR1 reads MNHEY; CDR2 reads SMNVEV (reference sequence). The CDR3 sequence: CASSLRTGGDTQYF. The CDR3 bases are TGTGCCAGCAGCTTACGGACAGGGGGAGATACGCAGTATTTT.

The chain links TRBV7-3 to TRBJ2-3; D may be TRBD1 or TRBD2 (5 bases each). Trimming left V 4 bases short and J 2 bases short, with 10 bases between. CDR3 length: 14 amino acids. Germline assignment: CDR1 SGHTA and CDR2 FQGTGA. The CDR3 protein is CASSYGGATDTQYF. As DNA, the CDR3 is TGTGCCAGCAGCTATGGGGGAGCCACAGATACGCAGTATTTT.

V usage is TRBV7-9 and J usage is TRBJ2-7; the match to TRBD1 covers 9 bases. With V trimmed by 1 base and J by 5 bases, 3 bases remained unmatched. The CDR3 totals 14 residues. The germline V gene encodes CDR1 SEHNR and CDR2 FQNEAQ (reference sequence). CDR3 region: CASSLGRQGDEQYF. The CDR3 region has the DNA TGTGCCAGCAGCTTAGGTAGACAGGGGGACGAGCAGTACTTC. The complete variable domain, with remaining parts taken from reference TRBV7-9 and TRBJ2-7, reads DTGVSQNPRHKITKRGQNVTFRCDPISEHNRLYWYRQTLGQGPEFLTYFQNEAQLEKSRLLSDRFSAERPKGSFSTLEIQRTEQGDSAMYLCASSLGRQGDEQYFGPGTRLTVT.

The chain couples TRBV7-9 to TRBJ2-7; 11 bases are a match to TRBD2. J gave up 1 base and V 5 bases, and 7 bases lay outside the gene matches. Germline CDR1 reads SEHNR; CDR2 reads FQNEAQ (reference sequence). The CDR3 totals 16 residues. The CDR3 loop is CASSEPGLAVSYEQYF. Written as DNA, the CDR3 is TGTGCCAGCAGCGAGCCGGGACTAGCGGTTTCCTACGAGCAGTACTTC.

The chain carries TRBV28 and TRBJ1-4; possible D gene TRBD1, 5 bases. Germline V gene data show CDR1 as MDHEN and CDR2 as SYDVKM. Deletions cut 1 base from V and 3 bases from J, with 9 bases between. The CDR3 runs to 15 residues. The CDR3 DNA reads TGTGCCAGCAGTTTATCGAGGGGCGCTAATGAAAAACTGTTTTTT. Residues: CASSLSRGANEKLFF.

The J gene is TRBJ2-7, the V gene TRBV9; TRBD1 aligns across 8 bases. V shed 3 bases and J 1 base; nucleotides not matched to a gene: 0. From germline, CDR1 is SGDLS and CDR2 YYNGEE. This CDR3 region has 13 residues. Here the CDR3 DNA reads TGTGCCAGCAGCGGGACAGGGTCCTACGAGCAGTACTTC. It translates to CASSGTGSYEQYF.